This TCR beta chain was identified during a study of shared clonotypes between healthy human individuals. Notes on the study in general: An effect of sequencing depth on clonotype sharing among donors was expected.

The germline CDR1 and CDR2 sequences are SGHDT and YYEEEE. The CDR3 has 13 amino acids. V lost 6 bases, J lost 4 bases, and 13 bases lay in between. Sequencing was performed with immunoSEQ multiplex PCR; in TCRdb, only in-frame clones are kept and a portion is missing. The table includes some 900,000 clones, more than 75% detected once. Concerning this clone itself: Its cognate antigen is unknown. The same CDR3 arises from other DNA sequences in this sample as well.

Sequencing was performed on memory CD4+ T cells sorted from blood. Subset defined: CD45RA-negative fraction. The source of this sequence is a man younger than 35 in good health. This chain links TRBV5-6 with TRBJ2-5; D is unresolved. CDR3 sequence (DNA): TGTGCCAGCAACATTGGGATCCCAGAGACCCAGTACTTC. It yields the protein CASNIGIPETQYF.